Below are 20 T cell receptor beta chains sequenced from a single sample in a study of graft-versus-host responses after intestinal transplantation. TCRdb keeps only in-frame clones here, not all; method: immunoSEQ multiplex PCR. The table lists 13,000 to 15,000 clones, about 94% of them singletons. The sample here was PBMCs, taken 9 days after transplant. These receptors were collected from a human patient who received an intestinal transplant, so some T cells may come from the graft donor.

The V call is TRBV27, the J call TRBJ1-2, with D perhaps TRBD1 (5 bases). Germline V gives CDR1 MNHEY, CDR2 SMNVEV (reference sequence). The CDR3 is made up of 15 amino acids. Trimming took 0 bases from V and 0 from J, leaving 8 bases between them. The CDR3 is CASSLSQTANYGYTF. In nucleotides, the CDR3 is TGTGCCAGCAGTTTATCGCAGACAGCTAACTATGGCTACACCTTC.

This chain joins TRBV5-1 and TRBJ2-1; 9 bases align to TRBD1. Germline V lookup: CDR1 SGHRS, CDR2 YFSETQ. The CDR3 covers 14 residues. Trimming removed 4 bases from V and 11 bases from J; junction bases left unmatched: 10. CDR3 residues: CASSQDSTGGQQFF. CDR3 in DNA: TGCGCCAGCAGCCAGGACTCGACAGGGGGACAGCAGTTCTTC. The whole variable domain, filled in from reference TRBV5-1 and TRBJ2-1, reads KAGVTQTPRYLIKTRGQQVTLSCSPISGHRSVSWYQQTPGQGLQFLFEYFSETQRNKGNFPGRFSGRQFSNSRSEMNVSTLELGDSALYLCASSQDSTGGQQFFGPGTRLTVL.

J is TRBJ1-2 and V is TRBV30; perhaps TRBD1 as D (5 bases). Trimming cost V 4 bases and J 6 bases, with 15 bases left between them. CDR3 length: 13 amino acids. Germline CDR1 reads GTSNPN; CDR2 reads SVGIG (reference sequence). CDR3 in DNA: TGTGCCTGGAAACTGAGTGGGACCCATGGCTACACCTTC. Translation gives CAWKLSGTHGYTF.

V and J are TRBV5-1 and TRBJ2-2; 7 nucleotides align to TRBD2. CDR1 and CDR2 (germline): SGHRS, YFSETQ. Losses at the gene ends were 2 bases for V and 3 bases for J; bases not matched to a gene: 4. This CDR3 comprises 15 residues. CDR3 sequence (DNA): TGCGCCAGCAGCTTTTTGGGGAGGGACACCGGGGAGCTGTTTTTT. Encoded protein: CASSFLGRDTGELFF.

V gene TRBV2 combines with J gene TRBJ2-1; D is unresolved. Germline loops: CDR1 SNHLY, CDR2 FYNNEI. V gave up 0 bases and J gave up 6 bases, with 9 bases separating them. The length of the CDR3 is 14 residues. The CDR3 is CASSEAAVGNEQFF. In nucleotides, the CDR3 is TGTGCCAGCAGTGAAGCCGCGGTCGGCAATGAGCAGTTCTTC.

J is TRBJ2-5 and V is TRBV15, with D unclear. CDR1 is LNHNV, CDR2 YYDKDF, per germline (reference sequence). This CDR3 region has 13 residues. Deletions cut 1 base from V and 3 bases from J, with 6 bases between. The CDR3 protein is CATSRVYEETQYF. The CDR3 DNA follows: TGTGCCACCAGCAGAGTCTACGAAGAGACCCAGTACTTC.

The DNA for the CDR3 is TGTGCCGCCTCGTCACAGGGGGTGAACGAGCAGTACTTC. Its translation is CAASSQGVNEQYF. The rearrangement uses TRBV6-1 and TRBJ2-7, with 8 bases matching TRBD1. After removal of 11 bases from V and 5 bases from J, the junction contained 11 bases not matched to a gene. Germline assignment: CDR1 MNHNS and CDR2 SASEGT. The CDR3 loop spans 13 amino acids.

This chain links TRBV19 with TRBJ2-3, with D possibly being TRBD1 (5 bases). Trimming pared 2 bases from V and 8 bases from J, leaving 14 bases between. The CDR3 has 14 residues. The germline V gene encodes CDR1 LNHDA and CDR2 SQIVND (reference sequence). CDR3 sequence reads: CASSILAGGATQYF. DNA of the CDR3: TGTGCCAGTAGTATATTGGCCGGTGGGGCTACGCAGTATTTT.

V is TRBV27 and J is TRBJ2-7; possible D gene TRBD2, 6 bases. The CDR3 covers 13 residues. The ends were cut back, 0 bases at V and 6 bases at J, with 9 bases in the middle. Per the germline V gene, CDR1 is MNHEY and CDR2 is SMNVEV (reference sequence). CDR3 region: CASSLSLASEQYF. As DNA, the CDR3 is TGTGCCAGCAGTTTATCACTAGCTTCCGAGCAGTACTTC.

The V gene is TRBV7-9, the J gene TRBJ2-7; D gene uncertain. This CDR3 has 14 residues. CDR1 and CDR2 (germline): SEHNR, FQNEAQ (reference sequence). Deletions cut 1 base from V and 2 bases from J, with 9 bases between. As DNA, the CDR3 is TGTGCCAGCAGCTTAGTGGTGAGTCCCTACGAGCAGTACTTC. Translating it yields CASSLVVSPYEQYF. The full variable domain, in which reference TRBV7-9 and TRBJ2-7 provide the parts outside the CDR3, is DTGVSQNPRHKITKRGQNVTFRCDPISEHNRLYWYRQTLGQGPEFLTYFQNEAQLEKSRLLSDRFSAERPKGSFSTLEIQRTEQGDSAMYLCASSLVVSPYEQYFGPGTRLTVT.

The chain joins TRBV7-9 to TRBJ2-1; D remains ambiguous. CDR1 and CDR2 (germline): SEHNR, FQNEAQ (reference sequence). V gave up 5 bases and J gave up 7 bases, with 15 bases separating them. This CDR3 is built from 14 residues. The CDR3 reads CASSASQFWNEQFF. The CDR3 nucleotides are TGTGCCAGCAGCGCCTCCCAGTTTTGGAATGAGCAGTTCTTC.

J is TRBJ2-3 and V is TRBV4-1, with 9 nucleotides matching TRBD2. Per germline, CDR1 MGHRA and CDR2 YSYEKL. Trimming removed 3 bases from V and 3 bases from J; junction bases left unmatched: 10. This CDR3 spans 17 amino acids. The CDR3 DNA is TGCGCCAGCAGCCAGGATCCCGGGACTAGCAGTACAGATACGCAGTATTTT. It encodes CASSQDPGTSSTDTQYF.

The V and J genes are TRBV11-1 and TRBJ2-2, with D unclear. CDR1 is SGHAT and CDR2 is FQDESV in the germline V gene (reference sequence). This CDR3 is 13 amino acids long. V was shortened by 5 bases and J by 5 bases, with 9 bases between the two germline ends. Here the CDR3 reads CASSLWGTGELFF. CDR3 in DNA: TGTGCCAGCAGCCTGTGGGGAACCGGGGAGCTGTTTTTT.

A single count supports this clone. The rearrangement joins TRBV6-5 to TRBJ1-1; D possibly corresponds to TRBD1 (5 bases). V lost 7 bases, J lost 0 bases, and 12 bases lay in between. This CDR3 comprises 14 residues. CDR1 and CDR2 from the germline V gene are MNHEY and SVGAGI. The CDR3 reads CASTPKGLNTEAFF. CDR3 DNA: TGTGCCAGCACTCCCAAGGGGTTGAACACTGAAGCTTTCTTT.

The chain employs TRBV28 and TRBJ1-1; TRBD1 is a possible D gene (5 bases). The V gene's germline CDR1 is MDHEN and CDR2 SYDVKM. The CDR3 runs 14 residues. Trimming stripped 6 bases from V and 1 base from J, with 12 bases between. Here the CDR3 reads CASRGLLGNTEAFF. Here the CDR3 DNA reads TGTGCCAGCAGGGGACTGCTCGGGAACACTGAAGCTTTCTTT.

This chain joins TRBV6-1 and TRBJ1-1; D gene uncertain. V shed 3 bases and J shed 3 bases, with 20 bases lying between them. Germline V gene sequence: CDR1 MNHNS, CDR2 SASEGT. The CDR3 consists of 17 residues. CDR3 nucleotides: TGTGCCAGCAGTGACAGTCCAAGACACTATGTCGACACTGAAGCTTTCTTT. Amino acids: CASSDSPRHYVDTEAFF.

The chain couples TRBV7-9 to TRBJ2-1; 13 nucleotides line up with TRBD2. J was trimmed by 10 bases and V by 4 bases; bases with no gene match: 1. This CDR3 contains 13 residues. Germline CDR1 SEHNR, CDR2 FQNEAQ (reference sequence). This chain's CDR3 is CASSSGLAGEQFF. The CDR3 coding sequence is TGTGCCAGCAGCTCGGGACTAGCGGGAGAGCAGTTCTTC.

The rearrangement uses TRBV10-1 and TRBJ2-1; D gene unclear. CDR1 and CDR2 from the germline V gene are WNHNN and SYGVQD (reference sequence). V gave up 6 bases and J gave up 9 bases, with 9 bases separating them. This CDR3 has 11 amino acids. Written as DNA, the CDR3 is TGCGCCAGCAGCTCTCAGGTTGAGCAGTTCTTC. This translates into CASSSQVEQFF.

V usage is TRBV6-1 and J usage is TRBJ2-7; 7 nucleotides align to TRBD1. CDR1 and CDR2 (germline): MNHNS, SASEGT. With 2 bases clipped from V and 4 bases from J, the junction kept 11 bases outside the gene matches. This CDR3 has 16 amino acids. The DNA for the CDR3 is TGTGCCAGCAGTGAATCTGTTACAGGGGCCACGTACGAGCAGTACTTC. Protein product: CASSESVTGATYEQYF.

The gene calls are TRBV6-5 and TRBJ1-1, with 10 positions matching TRBD1. Germline values: CDR1 MNHEY, CDR2 SVGAGI. The CDR3 covers 14 residues. The J segment lost 6 bases and the V segment lost 5 bases, leaving 6 bases of the junction unmatched. The CDR3 reads CASSPGQGGSEAFF. Here the CDR3 DNA reads TGTGCCAGCAGTCCTGGACAGGGGGGCTCTGAAGCTTTCTTT.